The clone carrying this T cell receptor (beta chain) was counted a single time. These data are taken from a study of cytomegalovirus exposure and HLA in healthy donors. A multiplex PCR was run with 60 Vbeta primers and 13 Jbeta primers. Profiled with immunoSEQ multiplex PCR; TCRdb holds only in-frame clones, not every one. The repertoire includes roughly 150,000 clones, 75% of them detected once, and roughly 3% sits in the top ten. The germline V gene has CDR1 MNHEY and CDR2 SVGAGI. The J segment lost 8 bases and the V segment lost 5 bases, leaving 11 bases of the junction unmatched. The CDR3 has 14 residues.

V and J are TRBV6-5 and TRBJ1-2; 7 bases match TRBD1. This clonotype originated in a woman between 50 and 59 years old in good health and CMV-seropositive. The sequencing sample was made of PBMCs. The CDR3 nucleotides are TGTGCCAGCAGTGACCAGGGGGTGATGCGAGGCTACACCTTC. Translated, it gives CASSDQGVMRGYTF.